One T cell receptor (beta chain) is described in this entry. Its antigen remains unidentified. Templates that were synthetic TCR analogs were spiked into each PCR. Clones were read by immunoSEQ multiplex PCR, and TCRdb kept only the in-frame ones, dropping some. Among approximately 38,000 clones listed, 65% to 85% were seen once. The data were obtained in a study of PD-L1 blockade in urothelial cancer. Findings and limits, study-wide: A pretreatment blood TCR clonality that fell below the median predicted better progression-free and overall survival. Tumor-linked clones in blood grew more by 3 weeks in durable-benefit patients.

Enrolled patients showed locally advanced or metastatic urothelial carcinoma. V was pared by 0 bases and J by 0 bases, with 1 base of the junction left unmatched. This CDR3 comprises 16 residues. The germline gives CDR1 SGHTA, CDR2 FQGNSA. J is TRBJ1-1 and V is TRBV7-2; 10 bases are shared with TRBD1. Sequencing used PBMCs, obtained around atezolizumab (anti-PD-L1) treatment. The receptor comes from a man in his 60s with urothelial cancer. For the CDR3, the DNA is TGTGCCAGCAGCTTAGCCGGGACAGGGGTGAACACTGAAGCTTTCTTT. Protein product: CASSLAGTGVNTEAFF.